These 27 T cell receptor beta chains originate from one sample sequenced in a study of T cell repertoires in cytomegalovirus infection. These TCRs are of unknown antigen specificity. TCRdb analysed the reads with MiXCR anew, one entry per CDR3 protein. The sample yields 700,000 to 850,000 distinct CDR3 sequences, approximately 32% seen once. Source: cultured CD8+ T cells from PBMCs, taken from culture after CMV antigen stimulation. The receptors shown here come from a human donor in good health (CMV status not recorded). Some clones in this sample may be carry-over from other donors' samples.

J is TRBJ1-5 and V is TRBV2; D uncertain. Germline values: CDR1 SNHLY, CDR2 FYNNEI. The CDR3 runs to 14 residues. V was trimmed by 3 bases and J by 8 bases, leaving 14 bases between them. The CDR3 DNA follows: TGTGCCAGCAGTGAGTGGACCGGGAATGAGCCCCAGCATTTT. Translated: CASSEWTGNEPQHF. Filled out from reference TRBV2 and TRBJ1-5, the complete variable domain reads EPEVTQTPSHQVTQMGQEVILRCVPISNHLYFYWYRQILGQKVEFLVSFYNNEISEKSEIFDDQFSVERPDGSNFTLKIRSTKLEDSAMYFCASSEWTGNEPQHFGDGTRLSIL.

This clonotype was observed many times. Here the CDR3 reads CASSPRDNNYEQYF. The CDR3 region has the DNA TGTGCCAGCAGCCCGCGGGACAATAACTACGAGCAGTACTTC. V and J are TRBV7-6 and TRBJ2-7; D is tentatively TRBD1 or TRBD2 (6 bases each). V lost 5 bases and J lost 3, with 14 bases in between. The CDR3 extends over 14 amino acids. Germline CDR1 and CDR2: SGHVS and FNYEAQ. Based on the CDR3 plus reference TRBV7-6 and TRBJ2-7, the full variable domain is GAGVSQSPRYKVTKRGQDVALRCDPISGHVSLYWYRQALGQGPEFLTYFNYEAQQDKSGLPNDRFSAERPEGSISTLTIQRTEQRDSAMYRCASSPRDNNYEQYFGPGTRLTVT.

As DNA, the CDR3 is TGTGCCAGTAGTTTCAGGGTTTTCGACACCGGGGAGCTGTTTTTT. Its protein product is CASSFRVFDTGELFF. The chain has TRBV19 and TRBJ2-2; the D gene is possibly TRBD1 (5 bases). CDR3 length: 15 residues. V was cut by 5 bases and J by 3 bases, with 13 bases left in between. In germline, CDR1 is LNHDA, CDR2 SQIVND (reference sequence).

This clonotype was seen a handful of times. The chain uses TRBV5-4 and TRBJ2-1; weak D call: TRBD1 (5 bases). Trimming removed 2 bases from V and 5 bases from J, with 14 bases in between. The germline V gene has CDR1 SGHNT and CDR2 YYREEE (reference sequence). The CDR3 has 15 residues. As DNA, the CDR3 is TGTGCCAGCAGCTTTCCCAATTCAGGGAACAATGAGCAGTTCTTC. This encodes CASSFPNSGNNEQFF.

In the case of this clonotype: Since a much larger clone is just one base distant, this may be a read error. The chain combines TRBV11-2 with TRBJ2-4, with 7 bases that match TRBD1. This CDR3 has 17 amino acids. Germline lookup yields CDR1 SGHAT and CDR2 FQNNGV. The CDR3 coding sequence is TGTGCCAGCAGCCGTCCACCCCAGCAGGGGGACAAAAACATTCTGTACTTC. Translation: CASSRPPQQGDKNILYF. Combining the CDR3 with reference TRBV11-2 and TRBJ2-4 gives the whole variable domain EAGVAQSPRYKIIEKRQSVAFWCNPISGHATLYWYQQILGQGPKLLIQFQNNGVVDDSQLPKDRFSAERLKGVDSTLKIQPAKLEDSAVYLCASSRPPQQGDKNILYFGAGTRLSVL.

This clonotype was seen more than once but under ten times. The V call is TRBV6-2 or TRBV6-3, the J call TRBJ2-1; 7 nucleotides match TRBD1. This CDR3 is 14 amino acids long. With 2 bases clipped from V and 9 bases from J, the junction kept 7 bases outside the gene matches. The germline V gene encodes CDR1 MNHEY and CDR2 SVGEGT. The CDR3 DNA is TGTGCCAGCAGTTACAAGACAGGGATTTTTGAGCAGTTCTTC. Translated: CASSYKTGIFEQFF.

This clonotype was counted between two and nine times. This chain uses TRBV19 with TRBJ1-5; no definite D call. V was shortened by 0 bases and J by 4 bases, with 4 bases between the two germline ends. The germline V gene encodes CDR1 LNHDA and CDR2 SQIVND (reference sequence). The CDR3 runs to 13 residues. CDR3 DNA: TGTGCCAGTAGTATAGAACAGAATCAGCCCCAGCATTTT. Translating it yields CASSIEQNQPQHF.

The chain joins TRBV6-6 to TRBJ2-1, with D possibly being TRBD1 or TRBD2 (5 bases each). V shed 2 bases and J shed 2 bases, with 10 bases lying between them. This CDR3 spans 15 amino acids. Germline V gives CDR1 MNHNY, CDR2 SVGAGI (reference sequence). CDR3 protein: CASSYLRGPYNEQFF. In DNA, the CDR3 is TGTGCCAGCAGTTACCTGAGGGGCCCCTACAATGAGCAGTTCTTC.

The chain couples TRBV5-1 to TRBJ2-2; a weak D match, TRBD1 (6 bases). Germline lookup yields CDR1 SGHRS and CDR2 YFSETQ. Deletions cut 0 bases from V and 5 bases from J, with 17 bases between. The CDR3 is 17 amino acids. CDR3: CASSLAGIYRETGELFF. The CDR3 region has the DNA TGCGCCAGCAGCTTGGCCGGTATATACAGGGAGACCGGGGAGCTGTTTTTT.

The chain recombines TRBV27 with TRBJ2-5, with TRBD2 identical over 12 bases. In germline, CDR1 is MNHEY, CDR2 SMNVEV (reference sequence). This CDR3 region has 16 residues. Unmatched junction bases numbered 9, after V lost 5 bases and J lost 5 bases. For the CDR3, the DNA is TGTGCCAGCAGTGGATTTGGACTAGCGGGGAGGGAGACCCAGTACTTC. Translating gives CASSGFGLAGRETQYF.

The CDR3 region is CASSSEGQGTGELFF. The DNA of the CDR3 is TGTGCCAGCAGTTCGGAGGGACAGGGCACCGGGGAGCTGTTTTTT. The chain has TRBV6-5 and TRBJ2-2, with 9 bases fitting TRBD1. The ends lost 4 bases at V and 4 bases at J; junction bases unmatched: 4. The CDR3 length is 15 residues. CDR1 MNHEY and CDR2 SVGAGI come from the germline V gene.

V usage is TRBV10-3 and J usage is TRBJ2-1; no reliable D call. Trimming took off 2 bases at V and 5 bases at J, with 1 base between the two ends. Per germline, CDR1 ENHRY and CDR2 SYGVKD. The CDR3 consists of 11 residues. CDR3 residues: CAISENNEQFF. The CDR3 bases are TGTGCCATCAGTGAGAACAATGAGCAGTTCTTC.

This clonotype showed up many times. The chain has TRBV7-8 and TRBJ2-1, with 8 bases fitting TRBD1. V was clipped by 5 bases and J by 7 bases; unmatched bases: 13. The CDR3 has 16 residues. Germline CDR1 SGHVS, CDR2 FQNEAQ. The DNA of the CDR3 is TGTGCCAGCAGCATTCACTCCACGGACAGGGCTAATGAGCAGTTCTTC. This encodes CASSIHSTDRANEQFF.

The J gene is TRBJ2-7, the V gene TRBV27; D not certain. The CDR3 extends over 14 amino acids. Trimming removed 2 bases at V and 7 bases at J, with 15 bases between. Per the germline V gene, CDR1 is MNHEY and CDR2 is SMNVEV (reference sequence). In nucleotides, the CDR3 is TGTGCCAGCAGTTTAACCAGCGATAGTCAAGAGCAGTACTTC. Protein sequence: CASSLTSDSQEQYF.

As for this clonotype: Germline is not matched at one junction end, which may reflect a read error. The chain carries TRBV7-7 and TRBJ1-2; TRBD1 matches at 8 bases. The CDR3 contains 14 residues. CDR1 and CDR2 from the germline V gene are SSHAT and FNYEAQ (reference sequence). In DNA, the CDR3 is TGTGCTAGCAGCCCTTGGACAGGGCGAAATGGCTACACCTTC. The encoded protein is CASSPWTGRNGYTF.

This clonotype showed up many times. This chain uses TRBV6-6 with TRBJ2-2, with 7 nucleotides matching TRBD1. This CDR3 comprises 12 residues. Germline values: CDR1 MNHNY, CDR2 SVGAGI (reference sequence). V gave up 6 bases and J gave up 5 bases; unmatched junction bases: 0. In DNA, the CDR3 is TGTGCCAGCAGACAGGGGACCGGGGAGCTGTTTTTT. Translated: CASRQGTGELFF.

This rearrangement joins TRBV20-1 to TRBJ2-7, with 7 bases lining up with TRBD1. Germline-derived CDR1 and CDR2 are DFQATT and SNEGSKA (reference sequence). V dropped 6 bases and J dropped 2; count of bases not matched to a gene: 10. This CDR3 is built from 14 residues. CDR3 sequence: CSAPSGQTPYEQYF. CDR3 nucleotides: TGCAGTGCCCCGTCGGGACAGACCCCCTACGAGCAGTACTTC.

V usage is TRBV7-9 and J usage is TRBJ1-4; D remains unclear. Germline CDR1 and CDR2: SEHNR and FQNEAQ (reference sequence). This CDR3 contains 15 residues. Trimming cost V 4 bases and J 7 bases, with 16 bases left between them. The CDR3 loop is CASSSSLSLGEKLFF. The CDR3 bases are TGTGCCAGCAGCTCATCCCTATCACTGGGTGAAAAACTGTTTTTT.

The chain employs TRBV27 and TRBJ1-5; D gene unclear. The germline V and J ends were trimmed by 3 bases and 1 base, with 10 bases remaining between them. Germline-derived CDR1 and CDR2 are MNHEY and SMNVEV (reference sequence). The CDR3 is 15 residues long. CDR3 DNA sequence: TGTGCCAGCAGTTTTGGACTGGGAAGCAATCAGCCCCAGCATTTT. It encodes CASSFGLGSNQPQHF.

This clonotype appeared many times. The V call is TRBV7-6, the J call TRBJ1-1; D ambiguous. Per the germline V gene, CDR1 is SGHVS and CDR2 is FNYEAQ. This CDR3 region has 15 residues. The ends were cut back, 5 bases at V and 5 bases at J, with 18 bases in the middle. The CDR3 DNA is TGTGCCAGCAGCGGTACGGGCCTCTTCCCGACTGAAGCTTTCTTT. This translates into CASSGTGLFPTEAFF.

This clonotype was counted only a few times. The J gene is TRBJ1-2, the V gene TRBV29-1; unclear D gene. This CDR3 is 11 amino acids long. Per the germline V gene, CDR1 is SQVTM and CDR2 is ANQGSEA. Between the trimmed V and J ends, which lost 7 bases and 3 bases, there was a span of 9 bases. The CDR3 loop is CSGRVDYGYTF. DNA for the CDR3: TGCAGCGGTAGGGTTGACTATGGCTACACCTTC.

This clonotype has just a few counts. The chain couples TRBV6-2 or TRBV6-3 to TRBJ1-2; D is ambiguous. The CDR3 length is 12 residues. Germline V gene data show CDR1 as MNHEY and CDR2 as SVGEGT. The germline V and J ends were trimmed by 2 bases and 7 bases, with 8 bases remaining between them. In DNA form, the CDR3 reads TGTGCCAGCAGTTACCCGGGTTTTGGCTACACCTTC. This encodes CASSYPGFGYTF.

As concerns this clonotype: This clone may be a read error of a much larger clone one base away. The chain combines TRBV7-8 with TRBJ1-5; D remains ambiguous. Germline V gives CDR1 SGHVS, CDR2 FQNEAQ. The CDR3 runs to 16 residues. The CDR3 sequence is CASSYSGQYSNQPRHF. The CDR3 DNA is TGTGCCAGCAGCTATAGCGGGCAGTATAGCAATCAGCCCCGGCATTTT.

This clonotype was seen a few times. The V call is TRBV7-8, the J call TRBJ2-5; no definite D call. Germline CDR1 and CDR2: SGHVS and FQNEAQ. The CDR3 has 13 residues. The ends were cut back, 3 bases at V and 4 bases at J, with 9 bases in the middle. DNA for the CDR3: TGTGCCAGCAGCTTCAGGTTTGGAGAGACCCAGTACTTC. This codes for CASSFRFGETQYF.

Only a few counts were recorded for this clonotype. The chain employs TRBV11-2 and TRBJ2-5; D is perhaps TRBD1 or TRBD2 (6 bases each). Trimming shortened V by 3 bases and J by 2 bases, and 25 bases separated the two germline ends. The germline V gene encodes CDR1 SGHAT and CDR2 FQNNGV. The CDR3 is made up of 19 amino acids. Here the CDR3 reads CASSFFWDGGGTSQETQYF. DNA of the CDR3: TGTGCCAGCAGCTTTTTTTGGGATGGAGGGGGGACCTCTCAAGAGACCCAGTACTTC. Using reference TRBV11-2 and TRBJ2-5 for the parts outside the CDR3, the full variable domain is EAGVAQSPRYKIIEKRQSVAFWCNPISGHATLYWYQQILGQGPKLLIQFQNNGVVDDSQLPKDRFSAERLKGVDSTLKIQPAKLEDSAVYLCASSFFWDGGGTSQETQYFGPGTRLLVL.

This clonotype appeared a few times. This rearrangement joins TRBV28 to TRBJ2-1; no clear D. The CDR3 totals 16 residues. The ends were cut back, 6 bases at V and 0 bases at J, with 15 bases in the middle. Looked up from germline, CDR1 is MDHEN and CDR2 is SYDVKM. The CDR3 protein is CASSPPEESSYNEQFF. The CDR3 DNA follows: TGTGCCAGCAGCCCCCCAGAAGAGAGCTCCTACAATGAGCAGTTCTTC.

The chain is built from TRBV7-8 and TRBJ2-7, with 11 bases that match TRBD1. V lost 3 bases, J lost 0 bases, and 13 bases stayed unmatched. The CDR3 totals 19 residues. Germline V gives CDR1 SGHVS, CDR2 FQNEAQ. DNA for the CDR3: TGTGCCAGCAGCTTCCCTACCCCGGGACAGGGGGTGAGCTCCTACGAGCAGTACTTC. It codes for CASSFPTPGQGVSSYEQYF.